This T cell receptor (beta chain) was recorded in a study of CD8 T cells in Susac syndrome. Sequencing of TCR beta was performed on blood CD8+ T cells and on blood CD4+ T cells. CDR1 is LGHDT, CDR2 YNNKEL, per germline (reference sequence). There are 13 residues in the CDR3. Trimming left V 0 bases short and J 10 bases short, with 11 bases between. Random hexamers were used to reverse transcribe the RNA input (about 0.5 to 1 ug). Amplification of TCR beta CDR3 by immunoSEQ multiplex PCR spanned 54 Vbeta and 13 Jbeta. MiXCR, applied by TCRdb to the immunoSEQ multiplex PCR reads, yields one record per CDR3 protein. In the table there are tens of thousands of distinct CDR3 sequences, around 93% of which are singletons.

The receptor's source is a human donor with Susac syndrome. Sequencing was carried out using CD8+ T cells from PBMCs. This chain uses TRBV3-1 with TRBJ2-3; D not resolved. Here the CDR3 reads CASSQERQRPQYF. The CDR3, as DNA: TGTGCCAGCAGCCAAGAGAGGCAGCGACCGCAGTATTTT.